These 20 T cell receptor beta chains came from one sample sequenced in a study of T cell responses to AZD1222 COVID-19 vaccine. TCRdb keeps only in-frame clones here, not all; method: immunoSEQ multiplex PCR. Altogether 150,000 to 200,000 clones are present, about nine tenths being singletons, with the ten largest covering 2.5% to 3%. This material consisted of peripheral blood, taken on day 0 of MenACWY control vaccination. All receptors derive from an adult in good health.

As to this clone: The same CDR3 also results from other DNA sequences found in this sample. The chain joins TRBV5-1 to TRBJ1-6; D uncertain. The CDR3 covers 12 residues. CDR1 and CDR2 (germline): SGHRS, YFSETQ. Trimming removed 0 bases at V and 7 bases at J, with 2 bases between. The CDR3: CASSLENSPLHF. Written as DNA, the CDR3 is TGCGCCAGCAGCTTGGAGAATTCACCCCTCCACTTT.

This chain joins TRBV6-4 and TRBJ2-1; 7 bases agree with TRBD2. Germline V lookup: CDR1 MRHNA, CDR2 SNTAGT. V dropped 5 bases and J dropped 4; count of bases not matched to a gene: 8. The CDR3 contains 15 residues. CDR3 in amino acids: CASSPMAGVYNEQFF. As DNA, the CDR3 is TGTGCCAGCAGTCCTATGGCGGGAGTTTACAATGAGCAGTTCTTC.

The count of this clone is one. The V call is TRBV7-9, the J call TRBJ2-7; a weak D match, TRBD2 (6 bases). CDR3 length: 17 amino acids. Germline CDR1 reads SEHNR; CDR2 reads FQNEAQ (reference sequence). Trimming cost V 5 bases and J 2 bases, with 22 bases left between them. CDR3 loop: CASSHADLAEKPYEQYF. For the CDR3, the DNA is TGTGCCAGCAGCCACGCCGACTTAGCGGAAAAGCCCTACGAGCAGTACTTC.

The chain is built from TRBV27 and TRBJ2-7; D is possibly TRBD1 (6 bases). Germline V gene sequence: CDR1 MNHEY, CDR2 SMNVEV (reference sequence). The CDR3 sequence is 16 residues long. The V and J ends lost 7 bases and 2 bases respectively, with 21 bases between them. The CDR3 bases are TGTGCCAGCATTGAACAGGGTGCAAGACTCGCCTACGAGCAGTACTTC. It yields the protein CASIEQGARLAYEQYF.

This chain connects TRBV28 to TRBJ1-5, with 7 bases aligning to TRBD1. From germline, CDR1 is MDHEN and CDR2 SYDVKM. The CDR3 extends over 14 amino acids. The junction had 8 bases not matched to a gene; V was cut back by 5 bases and J by 7 bases. The CDR3 spells CASSIRQGGQPQHF. Written as DNA, the CDR3 is TGTGCCAGCAGTATCCGACAGGGAGGGCAGCCCCAGCATTTT.

V gene TRBV19 combines with J gene TRBJ2-7; 9 bases align to TRBD1. CDR1 is LNHDA and CDR2 is SQIVND in the germline V gene (reference sequence). The ends lost 4 bases at V and 4 bases at J; junction bases unmatched: 8. The CDR3 is made up of 15 amino acids. CDR3 sequence (DNA): TGTGCCAGTAGTAAAACCGGGACAGGGCAGTACGAGCAGTACTTC. Amino acids: CASSKTGTGQYEQYF.

The CDR3 reads CASSYAGNTIYF. The CDR3 DNA reads TGTGCCAGCAGTTACGCGGGGAACACCATATATTTT. The V and J genes are TRBV6-2 or TRBV6-3 and TRBJ1-3, with D hard to call. Germline CDR1 MNHEY, CDR2 SVGEGT. CDR3 length: 12 residues. V lost 2 bases, J lost 7 bases, and 6 bases lay in between.

This clone was counted once. The chain is built from TRBV18 and TRBJ1-1; a possible D gene is TRBD1 (5 bases). V was shortened by 3 bases and J by 12 bases, with 17 bases between the two germline ends. The CDR3 has 13 residues. Germline V gene lookup returns CDR1 KGHSH and CDR2 LQKENI. The CDR3 reads CASSPTDLGETFF. CDR3 bases: TGTGCCAGCTCACCGACAGATTTAGGCGAGACTTTCTTT.

V and J are TRBV19 and TRBJ1-3; no firm D call. Trimming took 7 bases from V and 0 from J, leaving 10 bases between them. CDR1 is LNHDA, CDR2 SQIVND, per germline (reference sequence). This CDR3 has 14 amino acids. CDR3 DNA sequence: TGTGCCAGTATGGACCTGAGCTCTGGAAACACCATATATTTT. Translating it yields CASMDLSSGNTIYF. The full variable domain, with the rest looked up from reference TRBV19 and TRBJ1-3, is DGGITQSPKYLFRKEGQNVTLSCEQNLNHDAMYWYRQDPGQGLRLIYYSQIVNDFQKGDIAEGYSVSREKKESFPLTVTSAQKNPTAFYLCASMDLSSGNTIYFGEGSWLTVV.

J is TRBJ1-1 and V is TRBV12-3 or TRBV12-4; unclear D gene. CDR3 length equals 13 residues. V was trimmed by 3 bases and J by 2 bases, leaving 7 bases between them. The CDR3 sequence is CASSFGQNTEAFF. The CDR3 coding sequence is TGTGCCAGCAGTTTCGGTCAAAACACTGAAGCTTTCTTT.

The chain couples TRBV7-9 to TRBJ2-2, with D possibly matching TRBD2 (6 bases). The V gene lost 4 bases and the J gene lost 5 bases, with 11 bases spanning the gap. Germline loops: CDR1 SEHNR, CDR2 FQNEAQ (reference sequence). The CDR3 contains 14 residues. The CDR3 coding sequence is TGTGCCAGCAGCTGGGGGGTTTGGACCGGGGAGCTGTTTTTT. Its translation is CASSWGVWTGELFF.

This chain joins TRBV5-1 and TRBJ2-7, with 14 positions matching TRBD2. V lost 1 base and J lost 0; bases outside the gene matches: 12. This CDR3 is 20 amino acids long. CDR1 and CDR2 (germline): SGHRS, YFSETQ. The CDR3 DNA sequence: TGCGCCAGCAGCTTGTTTATTCCGGGACTAGCGGGAGACTCCTCCTACGAGCAGTACTTC. Translating gives CASSLFIPGLAGDSSYEQYF.

The chain joins TRBV28 to TRBJ2-7; perhaps TRBD1 as D (6 bases). Germline CDR1 and CDR2: MDHEN and SYDVKM. The CDR3 loop spans 15 amino acids. V dropped 1 base and J dropped 2 bases, with 12 bases sitting between them. CDR3 region: CASSLFLGAAYEQYF. The CDR3 bases are TGTGCCAGCAGTTTATTTCTGGGGGCGGCCTACGAGCAGTACTTC.

The chain carries TRBV27 and TRBJ2-5; tentative D call: TRBD2 (7 bases). The germline CDR1 and CDR2 sequences are MNHEY and SMNVEV (reference sequence). V gave up 6 bases and J gave up 4 bases, with 15 bases separating them. The CDR3 extends over 14 amino acids. CDR3 in amino acids: CASRSTGGGETQYF. Here the CDR3 DNA reads TGTGCCAGCAGATCCACGGGGGGCGGAGAGACCCAGTACTTC.

The chain has TRBV6-1 and TRBJ1-3, with D maybe TRBD1 (5 bases). V was trimmed by 2 bases and J by 2 bases, leaving 10 bases between them. Germline-derived CDR1 and CDR2 are MNHNS and SASEGT. This CDR3 contains 15 residues. DNA for the CDR3: TGTGCCAGCAGTGAATTTTCAGGGACTGGAAACACCATATATTTT. As protein: CASSEFSGTGNTIYF.

The chain has TRBV28 and TRBJ1-2; no definite D call. CDR1 is MDHEN, CDR2 SYDVKM, per germline. The CDR3 loop spans 13 amino acids. Trimming left V 8 bases short and J 10 bases short, with 20 bases between. The CDR3 bases are TGTGCCAGCGGCCCCCCAGCCGGGGATGACTACACCTTC. This translates into CASGPPAGDDYTF.

The chain combines TRBV19 with TRBJ2-7; D tentatively reads TRBD1 or TRBD2 (5 bases each). Trimming pared 3 bases from V and 2 bases from J, leaving 8 bases between. The CDR3 spans 13 residues. The germline gives CDR1 LNHDA, CDR2 SQIVND (reference sequence). The CDR3 is CASSMGRTYEQYF. The CDR3 nucleotides read TGTGCCAGTAGTATGGGACGGACCTACGAGCAGTACTTC.

This chain links TRBV7-9 with TRBJ1-1; 8 nucleotides align to TRBD1. CDR1 SEHNR and CDR2 FQNEAQ come from the germline V gene (reference sequence). The CDR3 sequence is 14 residues long. J was trimmed by 3 bases and V by 2 bases; bases with no gene match: 2. The CDR3 DNA is TGTGCCAGCAGCTTATCAGGGGGCGACACTGAAGCTTTCTTT. Its protein product is CASSLSGGDTEAFF.

The chain links TRBV2 to TRBJ1-5, with D maybe TRBD1 (6 bases). V dropped 10 bases and J dropped 0 bases, with 16 bases sitting between them. The germline V gene encodes CDR1 SNHLY and CDR2 FYNNEI. This CDR3 contains 15 residues. The CDR3 DNA follows: TGTGCCACCAGGGACATCTTATATAGCAATCAGCCCCAGCATTTT. Amino acid sequence: CATRDILYSNQPQHF.

The V gene is TRBV2, the J gene TRBJ1-1; D call uncertain. The germline V gene has CDR1 SNHLY and CDR2 FYNNEI. The germline V and J ends were trimmed by 2 bases and 1 base, with 11 bases remaining between them. The CDR3 contains 15 residues. The CDR3 protein is CASSETIERNTEAFF. The DNA of the CDR3 is TGTGCCAGCAGTGAAACCATCGAGAGGAACACTGAAGCTTTCTTT.